The 12 T cell receptor beta chains below come from one sample, sequenced in a study of patients and donors after allogeneic stem cell transplantation (dated by TCRdb to the early 2020s). The library came from RT-PCR. Sequencer: NextSeq 550. Using fastp at Q25 and MiXCR, TCRdb reprocessed the public reads and kept productive beta chains. Rows matching on CDR3 protein sequence are summarized as one entry with the most common DNA and genes. The table for this sample lists fewer than 25,000 distinct CDR3 sequences; around 4.5% of them were counted only once. The top ten hold about 40% of the sample. Sequenced: blood, either unsorted or a sorted T cell fraction (not recorded which). All receptors derive from a human donor who was either an allogeneic HSCT recipient or a stem cell or donor lymphocyte infusion donor (not recorded which). It is not recorded whose cells these are; they may come from a transplant donor.

The chain recombines TRBV20-1 with TRBJ2-1; D unresolved. Germline loops: CDR1 DFQATT, CDR2 SNEGSKA (reference sequence). The CDR3 spans 11 residues. DNA for the CDR3: TGCAGATCTCGCATATACAATGAGCAGTTCTTC. This encodes CRSRIYNEQFF.

The chain employs TRBV10-2 and TRBJ1-1; D is uncertain. The V gene's germline CDR1 is WSHSY and CDR2 SAAADI. V dropped 3 bases and J dropped 1 base, with 3 bases sitting between them. This CDR3 region has 12 residues. The CDR3 loop reads CASSDRNTEAFF. The CDR3 nucleotides read TGCGCCAGCAGTGACAGGAACACTGAAGCTTTCTTT.

In its sample, this clonotype was seen many times. The chain joins TRBV28 to TRBJ2-7; TRBD1 matches at 9 bases. With V trimmed by 5 bases and J by 4 bases, 9 bases remained unmatched. CDR1 and CDR2 (germline): MDHEN, SYDVKM. CDR3 size: 15 residues. CDR3 nucleotide sequence: TGTGCCAGCAGTCCGGCGGGACAGGGTGTTTACGAGCAGTACTTC. It specifies CASSPAGQGVYEQYF.

This chain uses TRBV5-5 with TRBJ1-5, with TRBD1 matching 7 bases. Germline V gene sequence: CDR1 SGHKS, CDR2 YYEKEE (reference sequence). The CDR3 runs 14 residues. Losses at the gene ends were 0 bases for V and 9 bases for J; bases not matched to a gene: 6. The CDR3 loop reads CASSLEGGELPQHF. Written as DNA, the CDR3 is TGTGCCAGCAGCTTGGAAGGGGGCGAACTGCCCCAGCATTTT.

This clonotype was observed at least ten times. J is TRBJ2-5 and V is TRBV5-1; D remains ambiguous. V lost 1 base and J 5 bases, leaving 9 bases between the germline ends. Per the germline V gene, CDR1 is SGHRS and CDR2 is YFSETQ. The CDR3 is 13 amino acids. The CDR3 coding sequence is TGCGCCAGCAGCTTGTCCGGAGATGAGACCCAGTACTTC. It yields the protein CASSLSGDETQYF.

This clonotype was seen more than once but under ten times. This rearrangement joins TRBV24-1 to TRBJ2-2; TRBD2 aligns across 12 bases. Per the germline V gene, CDR1 is KGHDR and CDR2 is SFDVKD. CDR3 length equals 17 residues. V was pared by 4 bases and J by 4 bases, with 6 bases of the junction left unmatched. The CDR3 here is CATSDPGLAGSTGELFF. Written as DNA, the CDR3 is TGTGCCACCAGTGACCCCGGACTAGCGGGAAGCACCGGGGAGCTGTTTTTT.

In its sample, this clonotype was seen many times. V usage is TRBV7-9 and J usage is TRBJ1-1, with 10 bases aligning to TRBD1. This CDR3 is 15 amino acids long. J was trimmed by 5 bases and V by 4 bases; bases with no gene match: 7. Germline lookup yields CDR1 SEHNR and CDR2 FQNEAQ (reference sequence). DNA of the CDR3: TGTGCCAGCAGCTCAAGACAGGGGGCGCGGACTGAAGCTTTCTTT. Its translation: CASSSRQGARTEAFF.

This clonotype occurred many times. This chain uses TRBV25-1 with TRBJ1-4; D gene ambiguous. The CDR3 is 15 residues long. V was cut by 1 base and J by 8 bases, with 14 bases left in between. Germline CDR1 MGHDK, CDR2 SYGVNS. The CDR3 DNA reads TGTGCCAGCAGTGAATGGTTCGGACCCGTAGAAAAACTGTTTTTT. Translation: CASSEWFGPVEKLFF.

The chain carries TRBV5-1 and TRBJ2-2, with TRBD1 matching over 7 bases. V dropped 0 bases and J dropped 2; count of bases not matched to a gene: 4. The length of the CDR3 is 16 residues. CDR1 and CDR2 (germline): SGHRS, YFSETQ. The CDR3, as DNA: TGCGCCAGCAGCTTGGGGGGACAGATAAACACCGGGGAGCTGTTTTTT. Translating gives CASSLGGQINTGELFF. Full variable domain (remainder filled in from reference TRBV5-1 and TRBJ2-2): KAGVTQTPRYLIKTRGQQVTLSCSPISGHRSVSWYQQTPGQGLQFLFEYFSETQRNKGNFPGRFSGRQFSNSRSEMNVSTLELGDSALYLCASSLGGQINTGELFFGEGSRLTVL.

There are many counts of this clonotype. This chain connects TRBV7-9 to TRBJ1-2; 8 nucleotides match TRBD1. The ends lost 2 bases at V and 8 bases at J; junction bases unmatched: 13. Germline-derived CDR1 and CDR2 are SEHNR and FQNEAQ (reference sequence). The CDR3 is 16 amino acids. In nucleotides, the CDR3 is TGTGCCAGCAGCTTACAAGGGACAGGTCCTACCGTAGGCTACACCTTC. This sequence encodes CASSLQGTGPTVGYTF.

The table lists this clonotype with many counts. The J gene is TRBJ2-3, the V gene TRBV11-2; the D gene is possibly TRBD2 (5 bases). Trimming stripped 5 bases from V and 4 bases from J, with 25 bases between. This CDR3 spans 18 amino acids. CDR1 SGHAT and CDR2 FQNNGV come from the germline V gene. CDR3 residues: CASSPTRVGGIRPDTQYF. CDR3 coding DNA: TGTGCCAGCAGCCCAACGAGGGTGGGTGGGATCCGGCCAGATACGCAGTATTTT.

The table lists this clonotype with many counts. This chain connects TRBV29-1 to TRBJ2-3; 7 nucleotides line up with TRBD1. This CDR3 is 13 amino acids long. The germline gives CDR1 SQVTM, CDR2 ANQGSEA. V shed 6 bases and J 3 bases; nucleotides not matched to a gene: 6. The CDR3 DNA sequence: TGCAGCGTAGCACAGGGGTTAACAGATACGCAGTATTTT. Its translation: CSVAQGLTDTQYF.